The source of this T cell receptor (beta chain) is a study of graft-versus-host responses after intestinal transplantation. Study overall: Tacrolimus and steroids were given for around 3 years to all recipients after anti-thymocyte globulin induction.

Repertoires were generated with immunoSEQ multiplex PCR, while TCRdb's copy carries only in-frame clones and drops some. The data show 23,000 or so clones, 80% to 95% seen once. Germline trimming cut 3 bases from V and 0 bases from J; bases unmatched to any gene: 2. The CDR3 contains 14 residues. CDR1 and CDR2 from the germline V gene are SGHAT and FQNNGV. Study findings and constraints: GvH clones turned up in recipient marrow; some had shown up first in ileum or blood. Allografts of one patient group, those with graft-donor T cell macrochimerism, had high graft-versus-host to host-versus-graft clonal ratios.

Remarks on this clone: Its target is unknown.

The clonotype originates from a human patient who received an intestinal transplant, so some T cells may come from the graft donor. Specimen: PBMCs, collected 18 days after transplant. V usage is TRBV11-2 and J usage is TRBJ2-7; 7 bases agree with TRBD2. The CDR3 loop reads CASSLGGYSYEQYF. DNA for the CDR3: TGTGCCAGCAGCTTGGGGGGGTACTCCTACGAGCAGTACTTC.